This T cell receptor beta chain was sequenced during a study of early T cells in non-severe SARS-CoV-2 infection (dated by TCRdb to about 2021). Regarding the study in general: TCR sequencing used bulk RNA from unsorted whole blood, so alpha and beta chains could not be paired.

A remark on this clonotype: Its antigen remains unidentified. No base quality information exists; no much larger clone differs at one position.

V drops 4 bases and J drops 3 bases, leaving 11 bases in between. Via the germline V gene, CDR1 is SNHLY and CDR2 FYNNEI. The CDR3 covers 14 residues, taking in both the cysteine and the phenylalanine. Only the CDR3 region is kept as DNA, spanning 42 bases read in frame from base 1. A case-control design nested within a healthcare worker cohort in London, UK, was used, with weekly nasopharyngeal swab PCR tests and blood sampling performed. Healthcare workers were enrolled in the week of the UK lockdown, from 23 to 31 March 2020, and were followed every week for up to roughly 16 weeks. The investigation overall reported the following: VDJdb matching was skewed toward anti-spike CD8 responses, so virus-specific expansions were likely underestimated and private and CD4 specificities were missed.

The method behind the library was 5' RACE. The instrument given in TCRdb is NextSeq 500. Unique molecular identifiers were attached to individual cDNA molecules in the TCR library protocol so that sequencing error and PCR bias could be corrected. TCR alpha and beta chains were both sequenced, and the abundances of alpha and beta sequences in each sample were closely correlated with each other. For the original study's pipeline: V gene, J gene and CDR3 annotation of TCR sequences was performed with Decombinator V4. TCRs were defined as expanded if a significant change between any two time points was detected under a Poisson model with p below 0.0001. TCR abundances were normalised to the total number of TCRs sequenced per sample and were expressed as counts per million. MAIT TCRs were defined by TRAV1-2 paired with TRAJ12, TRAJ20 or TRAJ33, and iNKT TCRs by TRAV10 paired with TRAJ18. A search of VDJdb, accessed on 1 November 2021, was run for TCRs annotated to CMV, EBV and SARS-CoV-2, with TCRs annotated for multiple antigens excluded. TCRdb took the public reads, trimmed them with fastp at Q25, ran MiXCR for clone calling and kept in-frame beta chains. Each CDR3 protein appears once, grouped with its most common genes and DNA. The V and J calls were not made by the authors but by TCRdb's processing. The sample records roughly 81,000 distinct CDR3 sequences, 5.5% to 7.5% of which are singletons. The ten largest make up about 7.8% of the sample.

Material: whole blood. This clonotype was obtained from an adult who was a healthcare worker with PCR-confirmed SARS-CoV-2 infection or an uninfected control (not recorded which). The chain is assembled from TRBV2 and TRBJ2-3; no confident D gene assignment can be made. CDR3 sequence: CASSAHQSTDTQYF. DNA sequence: TGTGCCAGCAGTGCACACCAAAGTACAGATACGCAGTATTTT. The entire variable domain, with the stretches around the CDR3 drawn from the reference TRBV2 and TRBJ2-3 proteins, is EPEVTQTPSHQVTQMGQEVILRCVPISNHLYFYWYRQILGQKVEFLVSFYNNEISEKSEIFDDQFSVERPDGSNFTLKIRSTKLEDSAMYFCASSAHQSTDTQYFGPGTRLTVL.